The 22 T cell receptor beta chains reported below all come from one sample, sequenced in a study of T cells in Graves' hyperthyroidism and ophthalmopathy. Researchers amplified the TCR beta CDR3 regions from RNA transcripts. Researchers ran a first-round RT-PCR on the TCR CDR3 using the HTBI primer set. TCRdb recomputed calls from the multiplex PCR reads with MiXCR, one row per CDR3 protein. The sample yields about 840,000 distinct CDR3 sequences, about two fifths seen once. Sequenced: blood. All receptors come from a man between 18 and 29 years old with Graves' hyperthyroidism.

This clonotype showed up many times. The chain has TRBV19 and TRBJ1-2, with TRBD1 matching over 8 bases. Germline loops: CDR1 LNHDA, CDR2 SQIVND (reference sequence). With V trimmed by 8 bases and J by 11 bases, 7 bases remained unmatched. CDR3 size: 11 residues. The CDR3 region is CASWTGRMYTF. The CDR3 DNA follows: TGTGCCAGTTGGACAGGGAGGATGTACACCTTC.

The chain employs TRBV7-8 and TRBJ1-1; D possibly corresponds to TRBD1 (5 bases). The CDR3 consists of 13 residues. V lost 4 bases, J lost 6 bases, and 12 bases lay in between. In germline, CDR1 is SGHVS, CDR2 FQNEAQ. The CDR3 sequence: CASSSRGLAEAFF. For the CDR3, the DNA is TGTGCCAGCAGCTCCCGGGGACTAGCTGAAGCTTTCTTT.

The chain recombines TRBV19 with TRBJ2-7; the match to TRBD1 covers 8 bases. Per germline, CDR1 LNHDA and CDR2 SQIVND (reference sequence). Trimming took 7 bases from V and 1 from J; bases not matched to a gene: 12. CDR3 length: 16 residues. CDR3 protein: CASNPNPGQESYEQYF. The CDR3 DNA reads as TGTGCCAGTAATCCGAACCCGGGACAGGAATCCTACGAGCAGTACTTC.

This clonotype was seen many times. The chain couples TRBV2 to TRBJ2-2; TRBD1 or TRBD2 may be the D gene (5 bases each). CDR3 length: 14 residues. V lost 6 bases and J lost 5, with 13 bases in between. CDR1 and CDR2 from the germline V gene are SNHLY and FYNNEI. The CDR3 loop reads CASRFRDGTGELFF. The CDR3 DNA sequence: TGTGCCAGCAGATTCAGGGACGGGACCGGGGAGCTGTTTTTT.

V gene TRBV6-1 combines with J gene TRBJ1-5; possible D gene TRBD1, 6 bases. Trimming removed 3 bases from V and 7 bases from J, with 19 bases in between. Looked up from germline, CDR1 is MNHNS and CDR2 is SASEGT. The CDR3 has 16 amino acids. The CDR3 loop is CASSEISGVGLQPQHF. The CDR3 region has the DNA TGTGCCAGCAGTGAGATATCAGGGGTCGGTTTGCAGCCCCAGCATTTT.

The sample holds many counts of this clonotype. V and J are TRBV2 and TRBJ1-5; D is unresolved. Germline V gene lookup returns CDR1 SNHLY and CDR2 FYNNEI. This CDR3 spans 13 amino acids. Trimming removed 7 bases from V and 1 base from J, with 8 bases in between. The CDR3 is CASMQNSNQPQHF. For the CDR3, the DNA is TGTGCCAGCATGCAGAACAGCAATCAGCCCCAGCATTTT.

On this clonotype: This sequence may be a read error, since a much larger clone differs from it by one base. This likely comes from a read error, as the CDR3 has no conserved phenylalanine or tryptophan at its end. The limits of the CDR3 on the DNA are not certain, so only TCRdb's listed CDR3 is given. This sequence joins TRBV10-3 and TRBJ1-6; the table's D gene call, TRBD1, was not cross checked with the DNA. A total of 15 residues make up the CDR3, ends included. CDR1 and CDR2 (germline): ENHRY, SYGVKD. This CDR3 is CAISKDREGNSPPHL.

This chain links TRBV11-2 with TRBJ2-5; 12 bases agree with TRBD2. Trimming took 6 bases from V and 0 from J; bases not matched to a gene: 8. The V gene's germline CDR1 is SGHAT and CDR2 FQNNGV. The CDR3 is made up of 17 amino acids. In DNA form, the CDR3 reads TGTGCCAGCAGTCCACTAGCGGGGGGAGCGTACCAAGAGACCCAGTACTTC. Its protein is CASSPLAGGAYQETQYF.

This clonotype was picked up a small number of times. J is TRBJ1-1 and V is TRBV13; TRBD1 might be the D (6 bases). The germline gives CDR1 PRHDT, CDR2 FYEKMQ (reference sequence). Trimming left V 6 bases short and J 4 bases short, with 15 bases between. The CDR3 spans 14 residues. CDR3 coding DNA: TGTGCCAGCAGTTCAGGGGAGTTCGGCACTGAAGCTTTCTTT. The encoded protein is CASSSGEFGTEAFF.

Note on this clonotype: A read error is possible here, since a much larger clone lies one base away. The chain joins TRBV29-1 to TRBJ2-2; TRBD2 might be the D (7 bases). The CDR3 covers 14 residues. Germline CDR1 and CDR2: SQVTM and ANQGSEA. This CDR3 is CSVEGGVGTGELSF. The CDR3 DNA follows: TGCAGCGTCGAAGGGGGGGTTGGCACCGGGGAGCTGTCTTTT.

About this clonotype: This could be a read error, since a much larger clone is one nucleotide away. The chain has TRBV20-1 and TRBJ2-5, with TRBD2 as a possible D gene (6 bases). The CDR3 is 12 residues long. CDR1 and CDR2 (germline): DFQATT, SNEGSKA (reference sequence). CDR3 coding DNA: TGCACTGCTAGTGTAGCGGAAGAGACCCAGTACTTC. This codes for CTASVAEETQYF.

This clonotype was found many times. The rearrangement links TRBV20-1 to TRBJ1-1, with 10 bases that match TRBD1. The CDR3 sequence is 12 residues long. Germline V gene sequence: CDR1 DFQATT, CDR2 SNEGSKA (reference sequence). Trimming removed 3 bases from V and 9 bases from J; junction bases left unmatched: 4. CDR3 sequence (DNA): TGCAGTGCTAGGACAGGGGGCCTGAAAGCTTTCTTT. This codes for CSARTGGLKAFF.

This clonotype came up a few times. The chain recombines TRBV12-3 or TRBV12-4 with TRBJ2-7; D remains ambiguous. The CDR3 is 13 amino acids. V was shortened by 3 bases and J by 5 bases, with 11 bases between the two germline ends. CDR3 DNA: TGTGCCAGCAGTTTGCTGGAGTCCCACGAGCAGTACTTC. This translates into CASSLLESHEQYF.

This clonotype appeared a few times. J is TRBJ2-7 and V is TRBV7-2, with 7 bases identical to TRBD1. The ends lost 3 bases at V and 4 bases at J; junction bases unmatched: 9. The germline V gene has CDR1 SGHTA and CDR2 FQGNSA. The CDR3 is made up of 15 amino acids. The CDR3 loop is CASSLVQGTLYEQYF. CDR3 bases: TGTGCCAGCAGCTTGGTACAGGGGACGTTGTACGAGCAGTACTTC.

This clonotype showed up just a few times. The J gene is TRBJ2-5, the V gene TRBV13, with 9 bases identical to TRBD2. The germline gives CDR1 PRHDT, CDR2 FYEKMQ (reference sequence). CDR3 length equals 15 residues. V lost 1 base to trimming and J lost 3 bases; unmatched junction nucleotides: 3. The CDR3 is CASSLVTSGEETQYF. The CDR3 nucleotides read TGTGCCAGCAGCTTAGTGACTAGCGGAGAAGAGACCCAGTACTTC.

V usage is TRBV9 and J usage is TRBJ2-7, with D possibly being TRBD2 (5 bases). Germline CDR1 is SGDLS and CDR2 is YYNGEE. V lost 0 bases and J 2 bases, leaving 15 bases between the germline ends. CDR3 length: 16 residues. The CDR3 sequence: CASSVGTGIGTYEQYF. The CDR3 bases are TGTGCCAGCAGCGTAGGTACCGGGATTGGAACCTACGAGCAGTACTTC.

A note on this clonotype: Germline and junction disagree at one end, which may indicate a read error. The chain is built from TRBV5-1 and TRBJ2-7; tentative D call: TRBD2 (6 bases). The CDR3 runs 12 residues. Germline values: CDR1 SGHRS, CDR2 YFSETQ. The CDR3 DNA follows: TGTGCCAGCAGCCCTGGGGACTTGGAGCAGTACTTC. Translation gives CASSPGDLEQYF.

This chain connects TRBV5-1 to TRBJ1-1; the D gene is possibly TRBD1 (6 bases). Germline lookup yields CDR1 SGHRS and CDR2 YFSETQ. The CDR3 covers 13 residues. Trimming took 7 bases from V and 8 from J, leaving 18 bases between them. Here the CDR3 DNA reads TGCGCCAGCTCATCTCAGGGGTTGCCCGAAGCTTTCTTT. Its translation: CASSSQGLPEAFF. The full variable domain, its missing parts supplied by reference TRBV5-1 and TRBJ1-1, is KAGVTQTPRYLIKTRGQQVTLSCSPISGHRSVSWYQQTPGQGLQFLFEYFSETQRNKGNFPGRFSGRQFSNSRSEMNVSTLELGDSALYLCASSSQGLPEAFFGQGTRLTVV.

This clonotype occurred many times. CDR3 in amino acids: CASSLNGGQETQYF. The CDR3, as DNA: TGTGCCAGCAGCTTAAATGGGGGGCAAGAGACCCAGTACTTC. This chain connects TRBV7-3 to TRBJ2-5; the D gene is possibly TRBD2 (6 bases). CDR1 and CDR2 from the germline V gene are SGHTA and FQGTGA. Trimming pared 1 base from V and 2 bases from J, leaving 8 bases between. The CDR3 loop spans 14 amino acids.

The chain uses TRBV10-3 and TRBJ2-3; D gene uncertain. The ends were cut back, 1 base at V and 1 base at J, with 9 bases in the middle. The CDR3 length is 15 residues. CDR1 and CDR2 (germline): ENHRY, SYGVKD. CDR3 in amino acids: CAISEFLQGTDTQYF. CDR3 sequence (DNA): TGTGCCATCAGTGAGTTCCTCCAGGGCACAGATACGCAGTATTTT.

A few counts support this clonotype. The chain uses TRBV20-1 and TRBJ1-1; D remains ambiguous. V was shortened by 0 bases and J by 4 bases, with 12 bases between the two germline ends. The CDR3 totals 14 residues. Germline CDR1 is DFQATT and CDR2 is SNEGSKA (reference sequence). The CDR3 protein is CSARDFRGGTEAFF. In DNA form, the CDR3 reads TGCAGTGCTAGAGATTTCCGTGGCGGCACTGAAGCTTTCTTT.

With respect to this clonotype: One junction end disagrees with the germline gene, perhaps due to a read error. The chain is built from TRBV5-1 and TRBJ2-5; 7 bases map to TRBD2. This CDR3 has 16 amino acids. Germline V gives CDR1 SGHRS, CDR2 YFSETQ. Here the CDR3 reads CASSPGPGRGGETQYF. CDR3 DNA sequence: TGTGCCAGCTCACCGGGGCCGGGGCGCGGGGGAGAGACCCAGTACTTC.